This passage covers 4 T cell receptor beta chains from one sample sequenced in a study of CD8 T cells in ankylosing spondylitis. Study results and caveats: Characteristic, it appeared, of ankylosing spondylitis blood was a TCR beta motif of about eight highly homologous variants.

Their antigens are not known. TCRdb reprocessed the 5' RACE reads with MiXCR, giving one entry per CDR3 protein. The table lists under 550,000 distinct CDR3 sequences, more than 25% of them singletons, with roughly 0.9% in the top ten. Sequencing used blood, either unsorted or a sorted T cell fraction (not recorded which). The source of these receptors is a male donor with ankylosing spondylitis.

CDR3 in amino acids: CASSYGLAGVTTDTQYF. The CDR3 DNA sequence: TGCGCCAGCAGCTACGGACTAGCGGGAGTAACAACAGATACGCAGTATTTT. The rearrangement joins TRBV5-1 to TRBJ2-3, with TRBD2 matching over 13 bases. CDR1 is SGHRS and CDR2 is YFSETQ in the germline V gene. V shed 3 bases and J 3 bases; nucleotides not matched to a gene: 7. The CDR3 totals 17 residues.

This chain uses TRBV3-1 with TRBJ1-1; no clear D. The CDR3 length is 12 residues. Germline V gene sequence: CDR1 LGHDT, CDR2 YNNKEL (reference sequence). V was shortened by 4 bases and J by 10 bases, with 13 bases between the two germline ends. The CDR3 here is CASSRGSRGAFF. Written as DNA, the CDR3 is TGTGCCAGCAGCCGCGGGTCTCGGGGAGCTTTCTTT.

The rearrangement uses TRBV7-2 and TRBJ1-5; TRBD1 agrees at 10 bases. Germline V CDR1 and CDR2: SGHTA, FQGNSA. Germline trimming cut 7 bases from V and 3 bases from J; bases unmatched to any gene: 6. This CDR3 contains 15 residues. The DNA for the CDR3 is TGTGCCAGCAACCATGGGACAGGGGTCAATCAGCCCCAGCATTTT. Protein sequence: CASNHGTGVNQPQHF.

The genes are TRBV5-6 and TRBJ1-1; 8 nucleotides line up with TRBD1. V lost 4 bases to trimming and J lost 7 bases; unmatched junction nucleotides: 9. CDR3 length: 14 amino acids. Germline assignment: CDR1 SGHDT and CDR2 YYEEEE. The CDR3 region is CASSTWTGMSEAFF. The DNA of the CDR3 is TGTGCCAGCAGCACCTGGACAGGGATGAGTGAAGCTTTCTTT.